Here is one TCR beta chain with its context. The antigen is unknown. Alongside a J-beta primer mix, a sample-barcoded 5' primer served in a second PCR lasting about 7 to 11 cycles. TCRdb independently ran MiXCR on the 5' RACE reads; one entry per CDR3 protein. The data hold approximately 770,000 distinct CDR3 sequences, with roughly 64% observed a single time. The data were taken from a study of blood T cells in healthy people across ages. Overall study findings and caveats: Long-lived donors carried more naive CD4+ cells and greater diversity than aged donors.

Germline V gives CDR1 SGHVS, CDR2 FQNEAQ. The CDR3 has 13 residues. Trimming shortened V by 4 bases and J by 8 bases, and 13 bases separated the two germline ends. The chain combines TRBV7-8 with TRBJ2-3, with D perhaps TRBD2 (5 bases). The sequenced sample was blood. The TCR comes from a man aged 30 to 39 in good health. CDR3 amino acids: CASSSRSEGTQYF. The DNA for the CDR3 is TGTGCCAGCAGCTCACGGTCCGAGGGTACGCAGTATTTT.